The T cell receptor beta chain under discussion was sequenced for a study of blood T cell repertoires in COVID-19 (dated by TCRdb to 2019 to 2021). Study-wide context: Collaborator samples came from the United States, Italy and Spain and covered acute and convalescent phases of COVID-19. The prospective study material was composed of cDNA or gDNA derived from T cells, B-cell-depleted T cells, or PBMCs. Deeply sampled blood TCRbeta repertoires from subjects exposed to, actively infected with, or recovered from COVID-19 were included in the dataset. The repertoires were released in a freely available public database meant as a resource for research on the immune response to SARS-CoV-2. Samples came from the ongoing ImmuneRACE study (first 160 participants) plus 1,254 subjects from 6 global collaborators. A de-identified subject ID, COVID-19 status, age in years and sex were almost always included in the sample metadata. Where HLA class I and class II types were available, the types were taken from metadata supplied by the sample provider, not from assay-based typing.

The investigation overall reported the following: How much clinical and demographic metadata was included differed by source and by participant, and the metadata was provided uncurated.

TCRbeta CDR3 regions were amplified from genomic DNA by means of the immunoSEQ Assay, a bias-controlled multiplex PCR. Per the source publication's procedure: Within the assay, amplification of reference gene primers was used to estimate how many nucleated cells each sample contained. To quantify the absolute abundance of each unique TCRbeta CDR3 rearrangement, sequence reads were collapsed and filtered. Productive Simpson clonality was computed per sample as the square root of Simpson's diversity index over productive rearrangements. TCRdb mirrors the immuneACCESS table, restricted to in-frame sequences. Some clones are absent from its copies; in checked studies, under half trace to an unresolved V gene, and the reason for the others is unknown. V, J and clone size reflect that table, while D and trimming were determined from the DNA. This sample is represented by about 270,000 clones; around four fifths of them were singletons. In total, the top ten clones hold less than 4.5% of the sample.

Collaborating institutions collected whole blood in K2EDTA tubes following their own protocols. For TCRbeta analysis, collaborators shipped samples as frozen whole blood, isolated PBMCs, or DNA extracted from either of those sample types. On this clone itself: Its specific antigen is unknown. Base qualities are not at hand, and no much larger clone is one base apart.

The germline V gene specifies SGHVS as CDR1 and FNYEAQ as CDR2. Reading from cysteine to phenylalanine, the CDR3 counts 18 amino acids. The only DNA kept is the CDR3, 54 bases in frame from the first base. V is pared back by 6 bases and J by 2 bases, with 20 bases lying between the germline termini. The sequencing sample was made of peripheral blood. The sequence was obtained from a woman in her 50s with active or convalescent COVID-19. Recombination joined TRBV7-6 with TRBJ2-6, and possibly TRBD1, on 5 matching bases. The CDR3 protein is CASSPSSWGSAGANVLTF. The DNA sequence is TGTGCCAGCAGTCCGAGCTCTTGGGGCAGCGCTGGGGCCAACGTCCTGACTTTC.